Listed below are T cell receptor beta chains from one sample, sequenced in a study of blood T cells in healthy people across ages. TCRdb called the 5' RACE reads again in MiXCR, with one record for every CDR3 protein. The sample consists of about 970,000 distinct CDR3 sequences, 51% of them appearing once. Input material: blood. These TCRs come from a woman aged 55 to 70 in good health. Each CDR3 is given with its conserved first and last residue. Each record gives: D gene, J gene, clone size, V gene, CDR3 DNA, CDR3 protein. The D gene is left open where the match is weak. The size field is filled for only some rows; it gives once, few, many or a size class.

D: .
J: TRBJ1-2
size: .
V: TRBV20-1
DNA: TGCAGTGCTAAACTCCTCTCCGGTCTTACCACTAACTATGGCTACACCTTC
CDR3: CSAKLLSGLTTNYGYTF

D: .
J: TRBJ2-3
size: .
V: TRBV11-3
DNA: TGTGCCAGCAGCTCCTCCCGGGGTGGGAGTGCAGATACGCAGTATTTT
CDR3: CASSSSRGGSADTQYF

D: .
J: TRBJ2-7
size: .
V: TRBV7-2
DNA: TGTGCCAGCAGCCCCTCAAGGTGGGGGGAGTCCTACGAGCAGTACTTC
CDR3: CASSPSRWGESYEQYF

D: TRBD2
J: TRBJ2-7
size: .
V: TRBV20-1
DNA: TGCAGTGCTCCCTGGGGGGGGAGCTCCTACGAGCAGTACTTC
CDR3: CSAPWGGSSYEQYF

D: .
J: TRBJ2-3
size: .
V: TRBV29-1
DNA: TGCAGCGTTTCCCCGGGACTCGCCACAGATACGCAGTATTTT
CDR3: CSVSPGLATDTQYF

D: .
J: TRBJ2-1
size: .
V: TRBV24-1
DNA: TGTGCCACCAGTGATTCCGGACACGTCAATGAGCAGTTCTTC
CDR3: CATSDSGHVNEQFF

D: TRBD1
J: TRBJ2-2
size: .
V: TRBV5-5
DNA: TGTGCCAGCAGCCTTGGGCCAGGGGGCCGCACCGGGGAGCTGTTTTTT
CDR3: CASSLGPGGRTGELFF

D: TRBD2
J: TRBJ2-3
size: .
V: TRBV7-9
DNA: TGTGCCAGCACCGGACTAGCGGGAAAGATAGTCAACACAGATACGCAGTATTTT
CDR3: CASTGLAGKIVNTDTQYF

D: .
J: TRBJ1-2
size: .
V: TRBV6-1
DNA: TGTGCCAGCACGGCAGGGCATAACTATGGCTACACCTTC
CDR3: CASTAGHNYGYTF

D: .
J: TRBJ2-1
size: .
V: TRBV20-1
DNA: TGCAGTGCTAGGGAGCGGGCCTTACGATACAATGAGCAGTTCTTC
CDR3: CSARERALRYNEQFF

D: .
J: TRBJ2-7
size: once
V: TRBV7-2
DNA: TGTGCCAGCACAATTACAGACCCGAGAATCCAGTACTTC
CDR3: CASTITDPRIQYF

D: .
J: TRBJ2-1
size: .
V: TRBV12-3/TRBV12-4
DNA: TGTGCCAGCAGTTTTGGGACCAGTTCTAGTGAGCAGTTCTTC
CDR3: CASSFGTSSSEQFF

D: .
J: TRBJ1-1
size: .
V: TRBV5-1
DNA: TGCGCCAGCAGCTTGTCGACAGTTTTCTCCACTGAAGCTTTCTTT
CDR3: CASSLSTVFSTEAFF

D: .
J: TRBJ2-7
size: .
V: TRBV4-2
DNA: TGTGCCAGCAGCCAAGATCCTCCCTTCCCCTCACACAGTTTGGCTTCCTACGAGCAGTACTTC
CDR3: CASSQDPPFPSHSLASYEQYF

D: TRBD1
J: TRBJ2-7
size: few
V: TRBV28
DNA: TGTGCCACCAGGGGGACAGACCGCTCCTACGAGCAGTACTTC
CDR3: CATRGTDRSYEQYF

D: TRBD2
J: TRBJ2-3
size: .
V: TRBV5-1
DNA: TGCGCCAGCAGCTTGGCCGGGCTAGCGGGGTTTAGCACAGATACGCAGTATTTT
CDR3: CASSLAGLAGFSTDTQYF

D: .
J: TRBJ1-5
size: .
V: TRBV27
DNA: TGTGCCAGCAGCACAGGGATGGGACAGCCCCAGCATTTT
CDR3: CASSTGMGQPQHF

D: .
J: TRBJ2-1
size: .
V: TRBV4-2
DNA: TGTGCCAGCAGCCAAGATCTTGTGACTCTCCTTCCCTACAATGAGCAGTTCTTC
CDR3: CASSQDLVTLLPYNEQFF

D: .
J: TRBJ2-7
size: few
V: TRBV28
DNA: TGTGCCAGCAGCCAGCCCCCTGGGGAGCGCCCCCCCTACGAGCAGTACTTC
CDR3: CASSQPPGERPPYEQYF

D: TRBD1
J: TRBJ2-6
size: .
V: TRBV5-1
DNA: TGCGCCAGCAGCTATACAGGGGGCCCTGGGGCCAACGTCCTGACTTTC
CDR3: CASSYTGGPGANVLTF

D: TRBD2
J: TRBJ2-3
size: .
V: TRBV20-1
DNA: TGCAGTGCTAGAGATGGCCCTGGCGGGAGGGGGGCAGATACGCAGTATTTT
CDR3: CSARDGPGGRGADTQYF

D: TRBD1
J: TRBJ1-2
size: .
V: TRBV5-6
DNA: TGTGCCAGCAGCATCCCCGGGACAGGGACTAGCTATGGCTACACCTTC
CDR3: CASSIPGTGTSYGYTF

D: TRBD1
J: TRBJ1-2
size: .
V: TRBV7-2
DNA: TGTGCCAGCAGCCTAACCGGGACAGGGGTCGGCTACACCTTC
CDR3: CASSLTGTGVGYTF